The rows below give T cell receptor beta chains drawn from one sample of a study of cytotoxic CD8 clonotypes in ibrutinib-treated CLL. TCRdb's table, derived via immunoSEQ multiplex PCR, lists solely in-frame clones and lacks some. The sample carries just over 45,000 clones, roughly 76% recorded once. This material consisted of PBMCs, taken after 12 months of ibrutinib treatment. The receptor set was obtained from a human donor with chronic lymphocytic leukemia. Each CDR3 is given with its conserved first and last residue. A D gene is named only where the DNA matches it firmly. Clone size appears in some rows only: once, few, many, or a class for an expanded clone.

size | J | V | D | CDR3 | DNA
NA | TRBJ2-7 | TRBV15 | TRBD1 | CATSREAGGSYEQYF | TGTGCCACCAGCAGAGAGGCAGGGGGCTCCTACGAGCAGTACTTC
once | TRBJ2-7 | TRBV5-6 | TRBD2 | CASSFGGEGGQQYF | TGTGCCAGCAGCTTTGGCGGGGAGGGTGGCCAGCAGTACTTC
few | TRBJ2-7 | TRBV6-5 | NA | CASSYQGRVYEQYF | TGTGCCAGCAGTTACCAGGGCAGAGTCTACGAGCAGTACTTC
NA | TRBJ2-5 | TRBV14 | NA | CASSQELQETQYF | TGTGCCAGCAGCCAAGAACTTCAAGAGACCCAGTACTTC
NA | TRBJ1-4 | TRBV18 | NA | CASSPGEATNEKLFF | TGTGCCAGCTCACCTGGAGAGGCAACTAATGAAAAACTGTTTTTT
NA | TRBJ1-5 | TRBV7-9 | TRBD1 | CASSRGWQGGQPQHF | TGTGCCAGCAGCCGCGGATGGCAGGGGGGGCAGCCCCAGCATTTT
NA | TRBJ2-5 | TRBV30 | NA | CAWSRLQETQYF | TGTGCCTGGAGTAGGCTCCAAGAGACCCAGTACTTC
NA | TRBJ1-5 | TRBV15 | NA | CATSRDPSSNQPQHF | TGTGCCACCAGCAGAGATCCCAGTAGCAATCAGCCCCAGCATTTT
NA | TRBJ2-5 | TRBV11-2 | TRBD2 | CASSLASGGQETQYF | TGTGCCAGCAGCTTAGCTAGCGGGGGACAAGAGACCCAGTACTTC
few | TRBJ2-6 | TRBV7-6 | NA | CASSLAAANVLTF | TGTGCCAGCAGCTTAGCGGCAGCCAACGTCCTGACTTTC
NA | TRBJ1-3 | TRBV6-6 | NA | CASLLENSGNTIYF | TGTGCCAGTCTACTCGAGAACTCTGGAAACACCATATATTTT
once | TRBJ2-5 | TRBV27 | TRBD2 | CASSPISGGFQETQYF | TGTGCCAGCAGTCCCATAAGCGGGGGATTCCAAGAGACCCAGTACTTC
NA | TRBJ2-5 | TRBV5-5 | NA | CASSPRTLIQETQYF | TGTGCCAGCAGCCCCAGGACACTGATCCAAGAGACCCAGTACTTC
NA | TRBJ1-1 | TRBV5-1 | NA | CASSMTGQMNTEAFF | TGCGCCAGCAGCATGACAGGCCAAATGAACACTGAAGCTTTCTTT
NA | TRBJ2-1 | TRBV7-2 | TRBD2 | CASSLDVAGIYNEQFF | TGTGCCAGCAGCTTAGACGTAGCGGGGATCTACAATGAGCAGTTCTTC
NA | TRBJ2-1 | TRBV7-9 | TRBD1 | CASSLRGLDNEQFF | TGTGCCAGCAGCCTTAGGGGGCTGGACAATGAGCAGTTCTTC
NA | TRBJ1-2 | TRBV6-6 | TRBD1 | CASRVGTAQGYGYTF | TGTGCCAGCAGGGTAGGGACAGCCCAAGGCTATGGCTACACCTTC
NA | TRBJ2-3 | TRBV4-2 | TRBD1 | CASSQDRQGSTDTQYF | TGTGCCAGCAGCCAAGATCGACAGGGCAGCACAGATACGCAGTATTTT
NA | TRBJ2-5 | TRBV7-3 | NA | CASSLGQREVRETQYF | TGTGCCAGCAGCTTGGGCCAGAGGGAGGTGAGAGAGACCCAGTACTTC
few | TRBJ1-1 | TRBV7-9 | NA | CASSPSRDTEAFF | TGTGCCAGCAGCCCTTCCAGGGACACTGAAGCTTTCTTT
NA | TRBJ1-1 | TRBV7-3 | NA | CASSLTPSNTEAFF | TGTGCCAGCAGCTTAACGCCATCGAACACTGAAGCTTTCTTT
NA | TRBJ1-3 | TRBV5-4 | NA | CASSLLERASGNTIYF | TGTGCCAGCAGCTTGTTGGAGAGGGCATCGGGAAACACCATATATTTT
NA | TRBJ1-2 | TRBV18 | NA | CASSQDRQLGGYTF | TGTGCCAGCTCACAGGACCGCCAGCTGGGAGGCTACACCTTC
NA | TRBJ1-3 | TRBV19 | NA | CASRESGNTIYF | TGTGCCAGCAGGGAATCTGGAAACACCATATATTTT
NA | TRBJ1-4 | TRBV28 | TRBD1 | CASSLGQGGEKLFF | TGTGCCAGCAGTTTAGGCCAGGGGGGGGAAAAACTGTTTTTT
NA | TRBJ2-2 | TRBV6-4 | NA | CASSEGADTGELFF | TGTGCCAGCAGTGAAGGGGCGGACACCGGGGAGCTGTTTTTT
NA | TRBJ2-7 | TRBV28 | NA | CASKVGGVPYEQYF | TGTGCCAGCAAGGTCGGAGGGGTTCCCTACGAGCAGTACTTC
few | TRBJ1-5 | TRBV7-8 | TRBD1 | CASSETGHNQPQHF | TGTGCCAGCAGCGAGACAGGGCACAATCAGCCCCAGCATTTT
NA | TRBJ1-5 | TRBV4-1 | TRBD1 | CASSQGHPRDRGHQPQHF | TGCGCCAGCAGCCAAGGGCACCCCCGGGACAGGGGGCATCAGCCCCAGCATTTT
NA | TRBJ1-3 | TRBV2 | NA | CASSEWDSSGNTIYF | TGTGCCAGCAGTGAATGGGATTCCTCTGGAAACACCATATATTTT
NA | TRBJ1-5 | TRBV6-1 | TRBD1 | CASSGSGTGWAQPQHF | TGTGCCAGCAGTGGGTCCGGGACAGGTTGGGCTCAGCCCCAGCATTTT
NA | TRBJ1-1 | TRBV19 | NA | CASSSGRVVAFF | TGTGCCAGTAGCTCAGGACGGGTGGTAGCTTTCTTT
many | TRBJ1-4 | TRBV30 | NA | CAWGGEKLFF | TGTGCCTGGGGGGGCGAAAAACTGTTTTTT
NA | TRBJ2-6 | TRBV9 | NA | CASSVEGTGANVLTF | TGTGCCAGCAGCGTAGAGGGAACCGGGGCCAACGTCCTGACTTTC
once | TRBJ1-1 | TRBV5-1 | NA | CASSLAVQVNTEAFF | TGCGCCAGCAGCTTGGCCGTGCAGGTGAACACTGAAGCTTTCTTT
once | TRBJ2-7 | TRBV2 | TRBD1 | CASSEGQGGSYEQYF | TGTGCCAGCAGTGAGGGACAGGGCGGCTCCTACGAGCAGTACTTC
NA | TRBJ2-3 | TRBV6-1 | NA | CASSEIPAGQYF | TGTGCCAGCAGTGAAATCCCGGCCGGGCAGTATTTT
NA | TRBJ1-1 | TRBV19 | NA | CASSWINTEAFF | TGTGCCAGTAGTTGGATAAACACTGAAGCTTTCTTT